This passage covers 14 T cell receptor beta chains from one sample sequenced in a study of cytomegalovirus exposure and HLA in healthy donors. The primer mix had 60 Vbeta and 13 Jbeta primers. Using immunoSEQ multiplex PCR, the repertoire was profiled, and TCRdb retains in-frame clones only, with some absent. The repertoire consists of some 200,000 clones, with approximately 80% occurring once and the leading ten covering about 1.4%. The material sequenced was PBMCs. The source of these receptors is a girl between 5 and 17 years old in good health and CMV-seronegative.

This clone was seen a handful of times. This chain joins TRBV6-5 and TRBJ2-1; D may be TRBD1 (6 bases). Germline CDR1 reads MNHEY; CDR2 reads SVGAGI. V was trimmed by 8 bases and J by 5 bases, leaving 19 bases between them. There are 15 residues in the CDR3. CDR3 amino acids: CASRKGGGAHNEQFF. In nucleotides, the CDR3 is TGTGCCAGCCGAAAAGGTGGGGGCGCCCACAATGAGCAGTTCTTC.

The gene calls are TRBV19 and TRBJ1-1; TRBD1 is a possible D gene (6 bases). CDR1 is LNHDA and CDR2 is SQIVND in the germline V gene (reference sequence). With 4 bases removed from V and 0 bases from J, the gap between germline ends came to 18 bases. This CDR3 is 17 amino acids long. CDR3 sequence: CASSKGRQVKMNTEAFF. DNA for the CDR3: TGTGCCAGTAGTAAAGGAAGACAGGTGAAAATGAACACTGAAGCTTTCTTT.

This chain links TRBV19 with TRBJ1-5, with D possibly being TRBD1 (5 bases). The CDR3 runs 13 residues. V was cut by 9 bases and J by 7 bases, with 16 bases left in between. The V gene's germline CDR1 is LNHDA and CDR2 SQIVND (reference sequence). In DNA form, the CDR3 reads TGTGCCAGCGCCGGGGGATGGGAACAGCCCCAGCATTTT. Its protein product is CASAGGWEQPQHF.

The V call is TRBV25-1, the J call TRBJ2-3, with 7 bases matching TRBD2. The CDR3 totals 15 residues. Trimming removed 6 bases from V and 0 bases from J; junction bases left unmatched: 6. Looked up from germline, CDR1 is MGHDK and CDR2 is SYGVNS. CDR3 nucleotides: TGTGCCAGCAGCGCTCTAGCGGCAAGCACAGATACGCAGTATTTT. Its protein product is CASSALAASTDTQYF.

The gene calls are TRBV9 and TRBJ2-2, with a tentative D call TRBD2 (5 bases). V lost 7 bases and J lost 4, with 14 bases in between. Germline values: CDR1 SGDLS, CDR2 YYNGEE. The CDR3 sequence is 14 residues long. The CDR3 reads CASDGVPFTGELFF. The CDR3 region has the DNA TGTGCCAGCGACGGGGTCCCTTTCACCGGGGAGCTGTTTTTT.

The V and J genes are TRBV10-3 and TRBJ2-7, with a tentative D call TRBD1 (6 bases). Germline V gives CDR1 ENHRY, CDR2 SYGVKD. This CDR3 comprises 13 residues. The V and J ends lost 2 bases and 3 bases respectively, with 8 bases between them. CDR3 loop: CAISEVGGYEQYF. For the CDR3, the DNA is TGTGCCATCAGTGAGGTAGGGGGCTACGAGCAGTACTTC.

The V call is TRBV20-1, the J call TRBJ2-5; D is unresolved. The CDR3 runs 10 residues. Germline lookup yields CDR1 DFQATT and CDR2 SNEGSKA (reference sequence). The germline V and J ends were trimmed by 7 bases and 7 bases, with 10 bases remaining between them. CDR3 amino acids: CSVGDLTQYF. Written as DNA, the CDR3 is TGCAGTGTCGGAGACTTGACCCAGTACTTC.

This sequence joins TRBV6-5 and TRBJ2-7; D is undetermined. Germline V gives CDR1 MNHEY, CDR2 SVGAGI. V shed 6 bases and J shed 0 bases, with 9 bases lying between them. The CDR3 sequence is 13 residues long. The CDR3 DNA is TGTGCCAGCAGCCCGAGTACCTCCTACGAGCAGTACTTC. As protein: CASSPSTSYEQYF.

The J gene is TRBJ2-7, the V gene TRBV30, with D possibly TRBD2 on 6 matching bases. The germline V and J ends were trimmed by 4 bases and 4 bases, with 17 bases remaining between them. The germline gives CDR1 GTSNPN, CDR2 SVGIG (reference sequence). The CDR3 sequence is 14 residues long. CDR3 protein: CAWTSTVRGYEQYF. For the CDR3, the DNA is TGTGCCTGGACCTCGACCGTGCGGGGATACGAGCAGTACTTC.

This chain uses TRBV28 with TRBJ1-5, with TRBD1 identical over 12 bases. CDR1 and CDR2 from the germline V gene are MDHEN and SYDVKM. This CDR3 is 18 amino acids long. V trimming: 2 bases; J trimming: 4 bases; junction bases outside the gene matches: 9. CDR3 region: CASSLRDRGPTLNQPQHF. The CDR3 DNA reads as TGTGCCAGCAGTTTAAGGGACAGGGGGCCCACGTTGAATCAGCCCCAGCATTTT.

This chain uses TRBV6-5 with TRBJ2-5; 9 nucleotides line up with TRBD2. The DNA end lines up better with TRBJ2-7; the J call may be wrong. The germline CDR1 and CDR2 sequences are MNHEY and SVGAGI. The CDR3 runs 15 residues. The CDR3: CASSSVTSGSYEQYF. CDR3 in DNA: TGTGCCAGCAGTTCCGTTACTAGCGGGTCCTACGAGCAGTACTTC.

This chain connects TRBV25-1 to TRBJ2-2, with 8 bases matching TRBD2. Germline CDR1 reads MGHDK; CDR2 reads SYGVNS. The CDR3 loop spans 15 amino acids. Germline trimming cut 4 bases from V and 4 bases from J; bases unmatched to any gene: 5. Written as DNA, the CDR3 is TGTGCCAGCAGTGGAGCGGGGGTAGGCACCGGGGAGCTGTTTTTT. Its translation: CASSGAGVGTGELFF.

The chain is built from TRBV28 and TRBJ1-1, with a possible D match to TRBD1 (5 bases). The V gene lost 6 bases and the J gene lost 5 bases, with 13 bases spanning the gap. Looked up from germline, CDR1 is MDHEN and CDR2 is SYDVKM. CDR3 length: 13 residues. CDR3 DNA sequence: TGTGCCAGCAGCCTTGTTGGGGGGACTGAAGCTTTCTTT. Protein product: CASSLVGGTEAFF.

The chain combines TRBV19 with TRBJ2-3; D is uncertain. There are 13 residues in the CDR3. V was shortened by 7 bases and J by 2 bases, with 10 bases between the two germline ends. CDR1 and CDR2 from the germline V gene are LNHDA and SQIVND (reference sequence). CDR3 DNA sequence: TGTGCCAGTACCAGTGGGCTCACAGATACGCAGTATTTT. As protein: CASTSGLTDTQYF.